A selection of T cell receptor beta chains follows, all from one sample in a study of cytotoxic CD8 clonotypes in ibrutinib-treated CLL. The assay was immunoSEQ multiplex PCR, and TCRdb's table has in-frame clones only and misses some. In the table there are about 35,000 clones, 71% of which are singletons. The material sequenced was PBMCs, taken at disease progression, from a patient treated with ibrutinib. The source of these receptors is a human donor with chronic lymphocytic leukemia. Both conserved end residues are part of each CDR3.

V gene	J gene	CDR3 protein
TRBV10-2	TRBJ1-1	CASSPAQVTEAFF
TRBV11-2	TRBJ1-4	CASSLVVNEKLFF
TRBV7-9	TRBJ1-1	CASSLVPGWTEAFF
TRBV7-2	TRBJ2-5	CASSPQGVAGSQETQYF
TRBV2	TRBJ1-5	CASSSTTAHNQPQHF
TRBV19	TRBJ1-2	CASSPPPDRDGYTF
TRBV29-1	TRBJ2-5	CSVGTGSGRETQYF
TRBV19	TRBJ1-2	CASRGTGGYTF
TRBV5-5	TRBJ2-2	CASSPDSIPGELFF
TRBV7-9	TRBJ1-4	CASSWTVEKLFF
TRBV5-6	TRBJ1-3	CASSLEAFSGNTIYF
TRBV6-5	TRBJ2-1	CASTLRWGGDNEQFF
TRBV19	TRBJ1-2	CASSIPGDGGYTF
TRBV15	TRBJ2-3	CATSRGTSGGTDTQYF
TRBV6-5	TRBJ1-4	CASSVSGGVDEKLFF
TRBV29-1	TRBJ2-4	CSVEGQGQNIQYF
TRBV9	TRBJ1-2	CASSVVGTDGYTF
TRBV19	TRBJ2-7	CASSPRTGDEQYF
TRBV5-4	TRBJ2-3	CASSYSGGAPYDTQYF